The entry below describes one TCR beta chain. As yet, its antigen is unknown. This CDR3 contains 14 residues. CDR1 is SGHRS and CDR2 is YFSETQ in the germline V gene. V shed 2 bases and J 5 bases; nucleotides not matched to a gene: 4. These data come from a study of CD8+CD57+ T cells in acquired aplastic anemia. Study overall: Sorted CD4+ and CD8+ cells yielded DNA averaging around 3.2 ug. Study-level results: Between patients and controls, CD8+ Simpson's diversity did not vary significantly. Found in both controls and patients were around 29 CD8+ CDR3 sequences.

Genomic DNA, serving as template, underwent TCR beta VDJ and CDR3 profiling. Each CDR3 protein gets one entry after TCRdb re-called the reads with MiXCR. Of 200,000 to 250,000 distinct CDR3 sequences in the sample, roughly 55% were seen once. What was sequenced was sorted CD4+, CD8+, or CD8+CD57+ T cells (not recorded which) from PBMCs. V and J are TRBV5-1 and TRBJ2-5; 9 bases map to TRBD2. This receptor was identified in a human donor in good health. The CDR3 DNA is TGCGCCAGCAGCTTTAGCGGGAGAGGGGAGACCCAGTACTTC. Its protein product is CASSFSGRGETQYF.